This TCR delta chain is drawn from a study of γδ T cells in repeated Plasmodium falciparum infection. Study-level background: Malian children with intense seasonal malaria exposure were compared with matched Australian children. Malian repertoires were sampled cross-sectionally without transmission and longitudinally through febrile malaria.

Each sorted gammadelta sample had TRG and TRD chains sequenced. TCRdb reprocessed the multiplex PCR reads through CATT. The data show approximately 93,000 delta-chain clones, with roughly 0.9% seen just once and 9.6% held by the top ten. Flow sorting of PBMC yielded separate Vgamma9/Vdelta2+ and Vdelta2-negative gammadelta T cell populations for bulk repertoire analysis. As concerns this clone: The TCRdb protein comes from a much larger clone and disagrees with this DNA's translation at residue 4, likely due to a read error; the protein given here is derived from the DNA.

Germline CDR1 reads GEAIGNYY; CDR2 reads EKD. The CDR3 contains 19 residues. Trimming at V came to 5 bases and at J to 0 bases, leaving 17 bases not matched to a gene. The sequenced sample consisted of gamma-delta T cells from blood. The gene calls are TRDV2 and TRDJ1; 10 bases fit TRDD3. The J gene is not listed in TCRdb, so it was assigned here from a DNA match to germline. The TCR originated in a pool of human donors (malaria-infected and uninfected, not separated). The CDR3 DNA follows: TGTGCCTGTGGCCGGGGGATAAGGAACTGGGGGATGGACACCGATAAACTCATCTTT. Amino acids: CACGRGIRNWGMDTDKLIF.